This T cell receptor (beta chain) originates from a study of T cell changes during pregnancy in multiple sclerosis. Produced via immunoSEQ multiplex PCR; TCRdb's table is partial and in-frame only. The sample holds about 40,000 clones, about 92% seen once. This TCR was sampled from a female donor with multiple sclerosis, enrolled in a pregnancy study. The material sequenced was CD8+ T cells from peripheral blood mononuclear cells, taken in the first trimester of pregnancy.

CDR3 residues: CASSEGLAGGYEQYF. CDR3 nucleotide sequence: TGTGCCAGCAGTGAAGGGCTAGCGGGGGGCTACGAGCAGTACTTC. The chain employs TRBV6-1 and TRBJ2-7; 11 nucleotides match TRBD2. The CDR3 sequence is 15 residues long. Germline V gene sequence: CDR1 MNHNS, CDR2 SASEGT. V was pared by 1 base and J by 3 bases, with 2 bases of the junction left unmatched.